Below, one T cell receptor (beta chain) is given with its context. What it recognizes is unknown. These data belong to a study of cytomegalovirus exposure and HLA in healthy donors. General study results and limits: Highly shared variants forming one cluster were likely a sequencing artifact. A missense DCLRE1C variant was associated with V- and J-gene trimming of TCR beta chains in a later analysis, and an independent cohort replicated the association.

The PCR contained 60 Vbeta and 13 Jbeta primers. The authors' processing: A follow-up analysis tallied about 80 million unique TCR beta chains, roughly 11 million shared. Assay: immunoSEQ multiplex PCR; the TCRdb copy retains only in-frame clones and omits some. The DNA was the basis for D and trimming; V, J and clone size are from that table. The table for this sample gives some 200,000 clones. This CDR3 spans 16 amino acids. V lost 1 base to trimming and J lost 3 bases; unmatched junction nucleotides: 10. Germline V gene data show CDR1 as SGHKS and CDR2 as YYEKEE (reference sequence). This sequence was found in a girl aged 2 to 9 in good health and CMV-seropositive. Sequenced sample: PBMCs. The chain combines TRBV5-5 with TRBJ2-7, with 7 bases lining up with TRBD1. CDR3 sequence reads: CASSLKSTGYSYEQYF. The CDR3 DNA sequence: TGTGCCAGCAGCTTGAAGTCGACAGGGTATAGCTACGAGCAGTACTTC.